The sequence of this T cell receptor beta chain was determined in a study of long-term antiretroviral therapy in people with HIV. Study-level background: It was about a decade before the 2015 immediate-ART recommendation that the earliest samples were taken. General study points: Information on adherence to ART, viral resistance or therapy changes was unavailable.

As regards this clone: As yet, its antigen is unknown.

With survey level as its setting, the immunoSEQ assay was v3.0. Libraries were prepared by immunoSEQ multiplex PCR; TCRdb keeps only in-frame clonotypes and omits some of them. The sample carries 20,000 to 30,000 clones, more than 75% recorded once. Germline V gene data show CDR1 as SQVTM and CDR2 as ANQGSEA. There are 11 residues in the CDR3. Trimming removed 4 bases from V and 6 bases from J; junction bases left unmatched: 2. The sample consisted of unsorted PBMCs, taken 4.4 years after starting antiretroviral therapy. The chain employs TRBV29-1 and TRBJ1-1; 7 bases match TRBD1. The receptor was derived from a man between 25 and 39 years old with HIV. The CDR3 DNA reads as TGCAGCGTTGGACAGGGCCCTGAAGCTTTCTTT. As protein: CSVGQGPEAFF.